Following are 10 T cell receptor beta chains from one sample sequenced in a study of regulatory T cells in long-lasting Graves disease. Libraries of TCR beta came from iRepertoire HTBI primers plus Arm-PCR of CDR3 regions. TCRdb reprocessed the multiplex PCR reads via MiXCR and lists one record per CDR3 protein. The table lists under 800,000 distinct CDR3 sequences, roughly 15% of them singletons, with around 19% in the top ten. Time point denoted: newly diagnosed GD, antithyroid drugs for less than 3 months. The TCR library used RNA extracted from PBMCs. This sample was shared with a second study, whose subject was T cells in Graves' hyperthyroidism and ophthalmopathy.

Material: peripheral blood mononuclear cells (PBMCs), obtained at new diagnosis, from a patient treated with antithyroid drugs. The receptors originated from a woman aged 25 to 39 with Graves disease.

This clonotype occurred many times. This chain connects TRBV28 to TRBJ1-3, with a possible D match to TRBD1 (5 bases). Looked up from germline, CDR1 is MDHEN and CDR2 is SYDVKM. The V end lost 10 bases, the J end lost 2 bases, and 12 bases lay between the germline ends. The CDR3 has 13 residues. CDR3 loop: CATSRQPGNTIYF. Written as DNA, the CDR3 is TGTGCCACCTCGCGACAGCCTGGAAACACCATATATTTT.

This chain uses TRBV5-1 with TRBJ2-7; 9 nucleotides line up with TRBD2. With V trimmed by 4 bases and J by 2 bases, 4 bases remained unmatched. The germline V gene has CDR1 SGHRS and CDR2 YFSETQ. This CDR3 has 14 residues. The CDR3 loop reads CASSLRLAAYEQYF. For the CDR3, the DNA is TGCGCCAGCAGCCTGAGACTAGCGGCCTACGAGCAGTACTTC.

The chain links TRBV30 to TRBJ1-1, with 10 nucleotides matching TRBD1. Germline V gene data show CDR1 as GTSNPN and CDR2 as SVGIG (reference sequence). The CDR3 covers 14 residues. The trim removed 2 bases at V and 5 bases at J, leaving 5 bases unmatched. The CDR3 sequence is CAWSSDRGRTEAFF. In DNA, the CDR3 is TGTGCCTGGAGTTCGGACAGGGGGAGGACTGAAGCTTTCTTT. The whole variable domain, remainder taken from reference TRBV30 and TRBJ1-1, is SQTIHQWPATLVQPVGSPLSLECTVEGTSNPNLYWYRQAAGRGLQLLFYSVGIGQISSEVPQNLSASRPQDRQFILSSKKLLLSDSGFYLCAWSSDRGRTEAFFGQGTRLTVV.

This clonotype was observed many times. The chain is built from TRBV7-3 and TRBJ2-3, with D perhaps matching TRBD1 or TRBD2 (5 bases each). Germline V gene sequence: CDR1 SGHTA, CDR2 FQGTGA. V was clipped by 0 bases and J by 0 bases, with 16 bases between them. CDR3 length: 18 amino acids. For the CDR3, the DNA is TGTGCCAGCAGCTTAACAGGGGCCGACTATCCTAGCACAGATACGCAGTATTTT. This codes for CASSLTGADYPSTDTQYF.

The genes are TRBV5-1 and TRBJ2-2, with TRBD2 matching 10 bases. Per the germline V gene, CDR1 is SGHRS and CDR2 is YFSETQ. The V gene end was trimmed by 5 bases and the J gene end by 4 bases; junction bases not matched to a gene: 8. The CDR3 is made up of 16 amino acids. The CDR3 is CASRQPLAGVTGELFF. CDR3 sequence (DNA): TGCGCCAGCAGGCAACCTCTAGCGGGAGTCACCGGGGAGCTGTTTTTT.

The chain carries TRBV20-1 and TRBJ2-3, with TRBD2 matching over 11 bases. The CDR3 contains 15 residues. The junction had 4 bases not matched to a gene; V was cut back by 5 bases and J by 0 bases. Germline lookup yields CDR1 DFQATT and CDR2 SNEGSKA (reference sequence). The CDR3: CSAVTSGRSTDTQYF. In nucleotides, the CDR3 is TGCAGTGCTGTTACTAGCGGGAGAAGCACAGATACGCAGTATTTT.

This clonotype was seen at least ten times. The rearrangement links TRBV27 to TRBJ2-7; D might be TRBD1 or TRBD2, each matching 5 bases. Trimming shortened V by 5 bases and J by 6 bases, and 11 bases separated the two germline ends. The CDR3 runs 12 residues. In germline, CDR1 is MNHEY, CDR2 SMNVEV (reference sequence). CDR3 loop: CASSRRGSEQYF. CDR3 in DNA: TGTGCCAGCAGTCGTCGGGGCTCCGAGCAGTACTTC.

The genes are TRBV3-1 and TRBJ1-2; 10 bases match TRBD1. Germline V gives CDR1 LGHDT, CDR2 YNNKEL (reference sequence). Losses at the gene ends were 3 bases for V and 7 bases for J; bases not matched to a gene: 8. There are 15 residues in the CDR3. This CDR3 is CASSHPGTGVVGYTF. The CDR3 DNA sequence: TGTGCCAGCAGCCATCCAGGGACAGGGGTTGTTGGCTACACCTTC. Supplemented by reference TRBV3-1 and TRBJ1-2, the full variable domain reads DTAVSQTPKYLVTQMGNDKSIKCEQNLGHDTMYWYKQDSKKFLKIMFSYNNKELIINETVPNRFSPKSPDKAHLNLHINSLELGDSAVYFCASSHPGTGVVGYTFGSGTRLTVV.

The J gene is TRBJ1-6, the V gene TRBV30; no reliable D call. This CDR3 is 13 amino acids long. The V and J ends lost 0 bases and 7 bases respectively, with 7 bases between them. From germline, CDR1 is GTSNPN and CDR2 SVGIG (reference sequence). Written as DNA, the CDR3 is TGTGCCTGGAGTGTACATTCCAATTCACCCCTCCACTTT. This codes for CAWSVHSNSPLHF.

This clonotype has a handful of counts. V gene TRBV29-1 combines with J gene TRBJ2-7, with D unclear. V gave up 6 bases and J gave up 3 bases, with 9 bases separating them. There are 11 residues in the CDR3. Germline loops: CDR1 SQVTM, CDR2 ANQGSEA. The DNA for the CDR3 is TGCAGCGTCTCGGAAAACTACGAGCAGTACTTC. It is translated as CSVSENYEQYF.